This T cell receptor beta chain was obtained from a study of blood T cell repertoires in COVID-19. Across the whole study: The United States, Italy and Spain supplied acute and convalescent COVID-19 samples.

The CDR3 extends over 13 amino acids. The ends were cut back, 3 bases at V and 5 bases at J, with 8 bases in the middle. Clones were sequenced by immunoSEQ multiplex PCR, and TCRdb holds only the in-frame ones, with some missing. Found here are approximately 500,000 clones, roughly 91% of them singletons; the top ten hold around 7.8%. Patients from Seattle were sampled longitudinally, starting during active infection. The sample taken for sequencing was peripheral blood. The clonotype was recovered from a woman aged 50 to 65 with COVID-19, enrolled during active disease. The chain uses TRBV12-3 or TRBV12-4 and TRBJ1-5; D remains unclear. CDR3 sequence reads: CASSFRRDQPQHF. In DNA, the CDR3 is TGTGCCAGCAGTTTTCGGAGGGATCAGCCCCAGCATTTT.